This T cell receptor beta chain was captured by sequencing in a study of early T cells in non-severe SARS-CoV-2 infection. Across the study: Chains were not paired, and sequencing was done on bulk RNA from unsorted whole blood.

Broader study findings: Matching against VDJdb likely underestimated virus-specific expansions, favoring anti-spike CD8.

The V end lost 4 bases, the J end lost 4 bases, and 12 bases lay between the germline ends. CDR3 length equals 14 residues. Individual cDNA molecules received unique molecular identifiers during library preparation. MiXCR was run by TCRdb on the 5' RACE reads, yielding one entry per CDR3 protein. The sample lists some 59,000 distinct CDR3 sequences, 10% occurring once. Turning to this clonotype: Its antigen is as yet unknown.

Sequencing used whole blood. The TCR originated in an adult who was a healthcare worker with PCR-confirmed SARS-CoV-2 infection or an uninfected control (not recorded which). This chain joins TRBV12-3 or TRBV12-4 and TRBJ2-3; maybe TRBD2 (5 bases). CDR3 region: CASSYPGKADTQYF. CDR3 nucleotide sequence: TGTGCCAGCAGTTACCCCGGGAAGGCAGATACGCAGTATTTT.